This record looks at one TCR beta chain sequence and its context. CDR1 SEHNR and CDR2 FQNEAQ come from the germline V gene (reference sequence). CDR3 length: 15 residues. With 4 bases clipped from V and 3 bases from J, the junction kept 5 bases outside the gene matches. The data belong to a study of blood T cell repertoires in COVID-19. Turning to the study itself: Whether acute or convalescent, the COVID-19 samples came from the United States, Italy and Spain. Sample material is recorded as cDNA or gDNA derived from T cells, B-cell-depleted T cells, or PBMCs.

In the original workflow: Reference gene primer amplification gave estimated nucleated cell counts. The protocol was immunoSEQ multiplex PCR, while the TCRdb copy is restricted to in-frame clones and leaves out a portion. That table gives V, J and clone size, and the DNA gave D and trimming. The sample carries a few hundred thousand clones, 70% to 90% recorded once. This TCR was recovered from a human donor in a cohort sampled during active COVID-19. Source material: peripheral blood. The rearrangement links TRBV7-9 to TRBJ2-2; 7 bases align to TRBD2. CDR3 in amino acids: CASSSPGGYTGELFF. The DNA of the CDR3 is TGTGCCAGCAGCTCGCCGGGGGGATACACCGGGGAGCTGTTTTTT.